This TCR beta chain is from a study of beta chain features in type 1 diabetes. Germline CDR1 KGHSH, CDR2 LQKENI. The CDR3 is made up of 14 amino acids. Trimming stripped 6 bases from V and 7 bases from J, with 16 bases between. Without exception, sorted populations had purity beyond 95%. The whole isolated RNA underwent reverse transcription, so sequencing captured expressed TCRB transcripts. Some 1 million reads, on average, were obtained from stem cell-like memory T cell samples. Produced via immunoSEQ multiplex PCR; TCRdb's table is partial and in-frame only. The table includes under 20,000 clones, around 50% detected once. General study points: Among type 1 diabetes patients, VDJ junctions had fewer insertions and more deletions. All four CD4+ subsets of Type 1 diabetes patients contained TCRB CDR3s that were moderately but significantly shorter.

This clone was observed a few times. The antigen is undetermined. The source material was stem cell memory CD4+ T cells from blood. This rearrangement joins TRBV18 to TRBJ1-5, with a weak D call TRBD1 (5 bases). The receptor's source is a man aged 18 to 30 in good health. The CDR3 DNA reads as TGTGCCAGCTCCACCGGCAGGGTGGGGCAGCCCCAGCATTTT. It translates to CASSTGRVGQPQHF.